A single sample gave rise to the 29 T cell receptor beta chains below, sequenced in a study of blood T cell repertoires in COVID-19. Assay: immunoSEQ multiplex PCR; the TCRdb copy retains only in-frame clones and omits some. The sample lists 350,000 to 550,000 clones, 85% to 90% occurring once. The sequencing input was PBMCs or T cells enriched from blood (not recorded which). The receptor source for this set is a man younger than 45 who had recovered from COVID-19.

The CDR3: CASSPGGQLRNEQFF. CDR3 sequence (DNA): TGTGCCAGCAGCCCCGGCGGGCAACTTAGGAATGAGCAGTTCTTC. J is TRBJ2-1 and V is TRBV7-3; perhaps TRBD2 as D (5 bases). The CDR3 is made up of 15 amino acids. The V gene lost 5 bases and the J gene lost 7 bases, with 18 bases spanning the gap. CDR1 and CDR2 from the germline V gene are SGHTA and FQGTGA. Complete variable domain (other parts from reference TRBV7-3 and TRBJ2-1): GAGVSQTPSNKVTEKGKYVELRCDPISGHTALYWYRQSLGQGPEFLIYFQGTGAADDSGLPNDRFFAVRPEGSVSTLKIQRTERGDSAVYLCASSPGGQLRNEQFFGPGTRLTVL.

This clone was counted a few times. The rearrangement links TRBV21-1 to TRBJ2-7; the listed D gene, TRBD2, was not tested against the DNA. TRBV21-1 is an annotated pseudogene. This CDR3 spans 22 amino acids. CDR3 amino acids: CASSKGVGPSGTSGRSSYEQYF. Here the CDR3 DNA reads TGTGCCAGCAGCAAAGGAGTGGGCCCCTCCGGGACTAGCGGGAGAAGCTCCTACGAGCAGTACTTC.

This chain connects TRBV28 to TRBJ2-2; 10 nucleotides align to TRBD1. The CDR3 sequence is 20 residues long. After removal of 6 bases from V and 7 bases from J, the junction contained 23 bases not matched to a gene. Looked up from germline, CDR1 is MDHEN and CDR2 is SYDVKM. CDR3 sequence: CASSQCMPYSAGQGCGELFF. Written as DNA, the CDR3 is TGTGCCAGCAGCCAATGTATGCCCTACTCCGCGGGACAGGGGTGCGGGGAGCTGTTTTTT.

Points on this clone: In the same sample, other DNA sequences code for this CDR3. The V call is TRBV3-1 (or the pseudogene TRBV3-2), the J call TRBJ1-5; D is unresolved. Germline loops: CDR1 LGHDT, CDR2 YNNKEL (reference sequence). Trimming took off 0 bases at V and 5 bases at J, with 5 bases between the two ends. The CDR3 is made up of 13 amino acids. CDR3 coding DNA: TGTGCCAGCAGCCAAGATCGCGATCAGCCCCAGCATTTT. Protein: CASSQDRDQPQHF.

The genes are TRBV10-3 and TRBJ2-5; 13 bases align to TRBD2. This CDR3 comprises 15 residues. Trimming cost V 10 bases and J 2 bases; bases outside gene matches: 7. In germline, CDR1 is ENHRY, CDR2 SYGVKD. This CDR3 is CATREGLAGQETQYF. Here the CDR3 DNA reads TGTGCCACCCGAGAGGGACTAGCGGGACAAGAGACCCAGTACTTC.

The rearrangement uses TRBV2 and TRBJ2-7, with 9 positions matching TRBD2. The length of the CDR3 is 15 residues. CDR1 and CDR2 (germline): SNHLY, FYNNEI. Trimming removed 4 bases from V and 1 base from J; junction bases left unmatched: 5. The CDR3 nucleotides read TGTGCCAGCAGTGTTAGCGGGAGATCATCCTACGAGCAGTACTTC. Protein sequence: CASSVSGRSSYEQYF.

This CDR3 reads CASSQHPGQGSNTEAFF. In nucleotides, the CDR3 is TGCGCCAGCAGCCAACATCCGGGACAGGGGTCGAACACTGAAGCTTTCTTT. The V and J genes are TRBV4-1 and TRBJ1-1, with 10 nucleotides matching TRBD1. CDR1 and CDR2 from the germline V gene are MGHRA and YSYEKL. J gave up 1 base and V 2 bases, and 7 bases lay outside the gene matches. CDR3 length equals 17 residues.

This chain links TRBV6-5 with TRBJ2-4; D ambiguous. The CDR3 spans 13 residues. Germline V gene data show CDR1 as MNHEY and CDR2 as SVGAGI. Trimming removed 2 bases from V and 5 bases from J, with 7 bases in between. CDR3 coding DNA: TGTGCCAGCAGTTACGGCAGGCAAAACATTCAGTACTTC. Its protein is CASSYGRQNIQYF.

This chain uses TRBV7-6 with TRBJ1-1, with D perhaps matching TRBD1 (6 bases). There are 18 residues in the CDR3. V lost 0 bases to trimming and J lost 1 base, with 18 bases between them. The germline gives CDR1 SGHVS, CDR2 FNYEAQ. CDR3 nucleotides: TGTGCCAGCAGCTTAGCGCCCAGGGGCTCTGGAGGGAACACTGAAGCTTTCTTT. It codes for CASSLAPRGSGGNTEAFF.

The CDR3 loop is CASSRRTIKYF. The CDR3, as DNA: TGTGCCAGCAGCCGGAGAACTATCAAGTACTTC. This chain uses TRBV9 with TRBJ2-4, with unresolved D. The CDR3 covers 11 residues. Germline values: CDR1 SGDLS, CDR2 YYNGEE. V lost 4 bases to trimming and J lost 14 bases, with 13 bases between them.

This clone was observed a single time. This rearrangement joins TRBV18 to TRBJ2-3; D is uncertain. CDR3 length: 13 residues. Germline V gene data show CDR1 as KGHSH and CDR2 as LQKENI. V was cut by 3 bases and J by 1 base, with 5 bases left in between. The CDR3 bases are TGTGCCAGCTCACCCCAGGGCACAGATACGCAGTATTTT. It codes for CASSPQGTDTQYF.

The gene calls are TRBV12-3 or TRBV12-4 and TRBJ1-1; D gene ambiguous. CDR3 length: 13 residues. V lost 8 bases, J lost 7 bases, and 17 bases lay in between. The CDR3 loop is CASAEGSKYEAFF. The CDR3 nucleotides are TGTGCCAGCGCCGAGGGCAGCAAGTATGAAGCTTTCTTT.

This clone appeared once. DNA of the CDR3: TGTGCCAGCAGCCGGAGTTGGGGCTCCGCAGATACGCAGTATTTT. This encodes CASSRSWGSADTQYF. This chain uses TRBV28 with TRBJ2-3, with D perhaps TRBD1 (5 bases). The CDR3 length is 15 residues. Trimming took off 6 bases at V and 4 bases at J, with 17 bases between the two ends. Germline V gene sequence: CDR1 MDHEN, CDR2 SYDVKM.

This sequence joins TRBV5-1 and TRBJ2-1; TRBD1 matches at 7 bases. The germline V gene encodes CDR1 SGHRS and CDR2 YFSETQ. CDR3 length: 12 amino acids. V lost 0 bases and J lost 14; bases outside the gene matches: 5. The CDR3 region is CASSLEGQREFF. The CDR3 region has the DNA TGCGCCAGCAGCTTGGAGGGACAGAGGGAGTTCTTC.

This clone turned up a few times. The genes are TRBV5-5 and TRBJ1-2; D not certain. This CDR3 has 12 residues. Germline V gives CDR1 SGHKS, CDR2 YYEKEE (reference sequence). The ends were cut back, 0 bases at V and 7 bases at J, with 7 bases in the middle. CDR3 nucleotides: TGTGCCAGCAGCTTGGCCGACTCTGGCTACACCTTC. Translation: CASSLADSGYTF. The full variable domain, completed using reference TRBV5-5 and TRBJ1-2, is DAGVTQSPTHLIKTRGQQVTLRCSPISGHKSVSWYQQVLGQGPQFIFQYYEKEERGRGNFPDRFSARQFPNYSSELNVNALLLGDSALYLCASSLADSGYTFGSGTRLTVV.

The CDR3 reads CASSALRDSNQPQHF. The CDR3 coding sequence is TGTGCCAGCAGTGCCCTGCGGGATAGCAATCAGCCCCAGCATTTT. The V and J genes are TRBV2 and TRBJ1-5; D remains ambiguous. Germline assignment: CDR1 SNHLY and CDR2 FYNNEI. The CDR3 covers 15 residues. Between the trimmed V and J ends, which lost 4 bases and 0 bases, there was a span of 10 bases.

This sequence joins TRBV7-2 and TRBJ2-1, with 7 bases identical to TRBD2. The V segment lost 5 bases and the J segment 2 bases; nucleotides outside the gene matches: 6. Germline values: CDR1 SGHTA, CDR2 FQGNSA. CDR3 length: 15 amino acids. Here the CDR3 reads CASSEASGPYNEQFF. CDR3 bases: TGTGCCAGCAGCGAGGCTAGCGGTCCCTACAATGAGCAGTTCTTC.

This sequence joins TRBV6-5 and TRBJ1-2, with 7 bases identical to TRBD1. The CDR3 covers 14 residues. Germline V lookup: CDR1 MNHEY, CDR2 SVGAGI. Germline trimming cut 4 bases from V and 5 bases from J; bases unmatched to any gene: 7. In DNA form, the CDR3 reads TGTGCCAGCAGTTCCCCGGGACAGAATTATGGCTACACCTTC. Translating it yields CASSSPGQNYGYTF.

Here the CDR3 DNA reads TGTGCCAGCGGCAGTACCAGCTCCTACGAGCAGTACTTC. This codes for CASGSTSSYEQYF. The chain recombines TRBV11-2 with TRBJ2-7; D gene ambiguous. In germline, CDR1 is SGHAT, CDR2 FQNNGV. There are 13 residues in the CDR3. Deletions cut 8 bases from V and 0 bases from J, with 11 bases between.

V gene TRBV18 combines with J gene TRBJ1-4; D call uncertain. This CDR3 has 12 residues. From germline, CDR1 is KGHSH and CDR2 LQKENI. Trimming removed 4 bases at V and 7 bases at J, with 7 bases between. The CDR3 sequence is CASSRVSEKLFF. CDR3 nucleotides: TGTGCCAGCTCACGCGTGTCTGAAAAACTGTTTTTT. The entire variable domain, with the rest obtained from reference TRBV18 and TRBJ1-4, is as follows: NAGVMQNPRHLVRRRGQEARLRCSPMKGHSHVYWYRQLPEEGLKFMVYLQKENIIDESGMPKERFSAEFPKEGPSILRIQQVVRGDSAAYFCASSRVSEKLFFGSGTQLSVL.

CDR3 nucleotide sequence: TGTGCCAGCAGCTTAGCGGGAGGAGGGGGCACAGATACGCAGTATTTT. Its translation is CASSLAGGGGTDTQYF. This chain joins TRBV7-2 and TRBJ2-3, with D possibly being TRBD2 (6 bases). The CDR3 is made up of 16 amino acids. CDR1 is SGHTA, CDR2 FQGNSA, per germline. V lost 0 bases to trimming and J lost 1 base, with 11 bases between them.

The chain joins TRBV6-5 to TRBJ2-1; D is possibly TRBD2 (6 bases). This CDR3 contains 13 residues. Germline assignment: CDR1 MNHEY and CDR2 SVGAGI. V lost 8 bases, J lost 10 bases, and 18 bases lay in between. CDR3 nucleotide sequence: TGTGCCAGCCGGTCGGGGGAGCTCGGGGAGCAGTTCTTC. It encodes CASRSGELGEQFF.

This clone has just a few counts. The DNA for the CDR3 is TGCGCCAGCAGCTTGTATCGTACAGAAGCTTTCTTT. Its translation: CASSLYRTEAFF. The chain links TRBV5-1 to TRBJ1-1; D not certain. Per the germline V gene, CDR1 is SGHRS and CDR2 is YFSETQ. V was clipped by 1 base and J by 8 bases, with 9 bases between them. This CDR3 is built from 12 residues.

The CDR3 bases are TGTGCCAGCAGTCCCCTGGACAGGGGGCGAAAAGATTACAGGTTTCTCGGTGGTGAGCAGTTCTTC. This sequence encodes CASSPLDRGRKDYRFLGGEQFF. The chain combines TRBV6-6 with TRBJ2-1, with TRBD1 matching 11 bases. The CDR3 is 22 residues long. CDR1 and CDR2 from the germline V gene are MNHNY and SVGAGI (reference sequence). Unmatched junction bases numbered 30, after V lost 5 bases and J lost 9 bases.

The chain has TRBV18 and TRBJ1-1; TRBD1 matches at 7 bases. Germline assignment: CDR1 KGHSH and CDR2 LQKENI. V lost 6 bases, J lost 2 bases, and 12 bases stayed unmatched. The CDR3 covers 16 residues. In DNA form, the CDR3 reads TGTGCCAGCTCTCCATCCCGTGGGACAGCTAACACTGAAGCTTTCTTT. This sequence encodes CASSPSRGTANTEAFF.

The chain couples TRBV28 to TRBJ1-2, with 9 bases fitting TRBD1. The CDR3 is 17 amino acids. Losses at the gene ends were 6 bases for V and 4 bases for J; bases not matched to a gene: 15. Germline V gene sequence: CDR1 MDHEN, CDR2 SYDVKM. CDR3 coding DNA: TGTGCCAGCAGCACGCCGAAGAACAGGGGGCCTAGCTATGGCTACACCTTC. Protein product: CASSTPKNRGPSYGYTF.

The chain couples TRBV5-1 to TRBJ2-2; no clear D gene. CDR3 length: 14 amino acids. V was cut by 6 bases and J by 0 bases, with 9 bases left in between. The V gene's germline CDR1 is SGHRS and CDR2 YFSETQ. This CDR3 is CASNPGSNTGELFF. The CDR3 DNA reads TGCGCCAGCAACCCAGGATCGAACACCGGGGAGCTGTTTTTT.

The V call is TRBV5-1, the J call TRBJ2-1; 9 bases line up with TRBD2. Germline CDR1 and CDR2: SGHRS and YFSETQ. This CDR3 spans 17 amino acids. Trimming cost V 8 bases and J 1 base; bases outside gene matches: 13. CDR3 protein: CASKAGTSRSSYNEQFF. The CDR3 coding sequence is TGCGCCAGTAAGGCGGGGACTAGCCGCTCTTCCTACAATGAGCAGTTCTTC.

This clone was observed a handful of times. The CDR3 coding sequence is TGCGCCAGCAGCTTGGTACTAGCGGGGGACACCGGGGAGCTGTTTTTT. This sequence encodes CASSLVLAGDTGELFF. V and J are TRBV5-1 and TRBJ2-2; 11 bases are a match to TRBD2. Germline CDR1 and CDR2: SGHRS and YFSETQ. The V segment lost 0 bases and the J segment 3 bases; nucleotides outside the gene matches: 1. This CDR3 comprises 16 residues.